This T cell receptor (beta chain) was documented in a study of blood T cell repertoires in COVID-19. Study information: Specimens from acute and convalescent COVID-19 originated in the United States, Italy and Spain. Sample material is recorded as cDNA or gDNA derived from T cells, B-cell-depleted T cells, or PBMCs.

The germline CDR1 and CDR2 sequences are SGHTS and YDEGEE. The CDR3 length is 16 residues. V was clipped by 4 bases and J by 6 bases; unmatched bases: 12. Seattle participants joined during active infection and were tracked over time. In the original workflow: Estimation of nucleated cell counts relied on the amplification of reference gene primers. Profiling relied on immunoSEQ multiplex PCR, and the TCRdb table lists in-frame clones only, not all of them. That table is the source of V, J and clone size, and D and trimming were worked out from the DNA. This sample yields 250,000 to 300,000 clones, of which approximately 86% are seen a single time; roughly 14% belongs to the top ten.

The sequenced sample was peripheral blood. This clonotype was sampled from a woman in her 70s with COVID-19, enrolled during active disease. This chain joins TRBV5-8 and TRBJ2-1; 8 bases agree with TRBD2. The CDR3 nucleotides are TGTGCCAGCAGCATACGGGGGGGCCTTGGGAGCAATGAGCAGTTCTTC. This encodes CASSIRGGLGSNEQFF.